This T cell receptor (beta chain) was sequenced in a study of shared clonotypes between healthy human individuals. Overall study: Plates per donor: three CD4 naive, three CD4 memory, two CD8 naive, one CD8 memory. Overall study results and limits: Unshared clonotypes carried lower generation probabilities than those common to all four donors.

For this clone: The antigen is unknown.

Every contributor of samples was a Caucasian grown-up residing in Nashville, Tennessee. The CDR3 is made up of 14 amino acids. Germline CDR1 is LNHDA and CDR2 is SQIVND (reference sequence). V was trimmed by 10 bases and J by 6 bases, leaving 21 bases between them. Repertoires were generated with immunoSEQ multiplex PCR, while TCRdb's copy carries only in-frame clones and drops some. The table lists more than 2,000,000 clones, approximately 92% of them singletons. This TCR came from a man aged 18-30 years in good health. The sample taken for sequencing was naive CD4+ T cells sorted from blood. Subset specified: CD45RA+ positively selected. The chain couples TRBV19 to TRBJ1-1, with TRBD1 as a possible D gene (5 bases). CDR3 bases: TGTGCCATCTCAAGAAATTCGGGGGGGGCTGAAGCTTTCTTT. It specifies CAISRNSGGAEAFF.